This T cell receptor beta chain was profiled in a study of blood T cell repertoires in COVID-19. Study information: PBMCs, B-cell-depleted T cells, or T cells provided the cDNA or gDNA that made up the material.

The V gene lost 1 base and the J gene lost 0 bases, with 11 bases spanning the gap. Per germline, CDR1 SGHTS and CDR2 YDEGEE. The CDR3 consists of 16 residues. Original data processing: Reference gene primer amplification gave estimated nucleated cell counts. The table came from immunoSEQ multiplex PCR; TCRdb's copy has only in-frame clones and leaves some out. V and J calls and clone size are given by that table; D and trimming were obtained from the DNA. The data show about 250,000 clones, about four fifths seen once. The specimen was peripheral blood. The rearrangement links TRBV5-8 to TRBJ1-3; tentatively, D is TRBD1 (6 bases). The TCR sequence derives from a man aged 40-49 years with active or convalescent COVID-19. The CDR3 DNA follows: TGTGCCAGCAGCTTGTTGGGACATAACTCTGGAAACACCATATATTTT. Protein: CASSLLGHNSGNTIYF.